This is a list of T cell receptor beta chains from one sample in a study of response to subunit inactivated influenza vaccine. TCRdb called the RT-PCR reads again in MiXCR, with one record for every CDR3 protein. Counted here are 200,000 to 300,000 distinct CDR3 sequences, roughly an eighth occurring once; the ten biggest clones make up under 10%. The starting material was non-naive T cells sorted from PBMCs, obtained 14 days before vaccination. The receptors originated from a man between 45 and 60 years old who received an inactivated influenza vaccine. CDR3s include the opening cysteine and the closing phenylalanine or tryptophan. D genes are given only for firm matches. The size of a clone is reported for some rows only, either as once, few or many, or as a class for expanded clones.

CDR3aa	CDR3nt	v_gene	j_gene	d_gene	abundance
CASSLNGLETQYF	TGTGCCAGCAGCTTAAACGGATTGGAGACCCAGTACTTC	TRBV7-3	TRBJ2-5	.	few
CAIRGGGGTEAFF	TGTGCCATCAGGGGGGGAGGGGGAACTGAAGCTTTCTTT	TRBV10-3	TRBJ1-1	.	.
CASSYTLGQGVNEQFF	TGTGCCAGCAGTTACACTCTCGGACAGGGGGTGAATGAGCAGTTCTTC	TRBV27	TRBJ2-1	TRBD1	.
CSASSRQGASEAFF	TGCAGTGCTAGTTCCCGACAGGGGGCAAGTGAAGCTTTCTTT	TRBV20-1	TRBJ1-1	TRBD1	few
CASSFRGGNTIYF	TGTGCCAGCAGTTTCAGAGGTGGAAACACCATATATTTT	TRBV27	TRBJ1-3	.	.
CASSLVILGDRDVEAFF	TGTGCCAGCAGCTTAGTGATCCTCGGGGACAGGGATGTTGAAGCTTTCTTT	TRBV7-2	TRBJ1-1	TRBD1	few
CASSRNNEQYF	TGTGCCAGCTCCCGGAATAACGAGCAGTACTTC	TRBV18	TRBJ2-7	.	many
CASSEARAGAGYTF	TGTGCCAGCAGTGAAGCGCGAGCAGGGGCTGGCTACACCTTC	TRBV6-1	TRBJ1-2	.	few
CATSGTDTGELFF	TGTGCCACCTCCGGGACAGACACCGGGGAGCTGTTTTTT	TRBV6-1	TRBJ2-2	TRBD1	many
CASSTMSRVSPLHF	TGTGCCAGCAGCACAATGTCCAGGGTTTCACCCCTCCACTTT	TRBV7-2	TRBJ1-6	.	.
CASSLVGLLYEQYF	TGTGCCAGCAGCTTAGTGGGTCTTCTCTACGAGCAGTACTTC	TRBV7-2	TRBJ2-7	.	few
CSATIGYGYTF	TGCAGTGCCACTATCGGCTATGGCTACACCTTC	TRBV20-1	TRBJ1-2	.	many
CSASRGATEAFF	TGCAGTGCTAGTCGGGGGGCAACTGAAGCTTTCTTT	TRBV20-1	TRBJ1-1	.	few
CASTQGPYNEQFF	TGTGCCAGCACCCAGGGCCCGTACAATGAGCAGTTCTTC	TRBV6-2/TRBV6-3	TRBJ2-1	.	many
CASSQDRARIEAFF	TGTGCCAGCAGCCAAGATCGGGCCAGAATTGAAGCTTTCTTT	TRBV4-2	TRBJ1-1	.	many
CASSIDRVGEQYF	TGTGCCAGCAGCATAGACAGGGTAGGCGAGCAGTACTTC	TRBV7-2	TRBJ2-7	TRBD1	.
CASRENRDSNEKLFF	TGTGCCAGCAGAGAAAACCGGGACAGCAATGAAAAACTGTTTTTT	TRBV6-1	TRBJ1-4	TRBD1	.
CASRRGARTGGNNEQFF	TGTGCCAGCAGGCGCGGGGCCCGTACGGGGGGAAACAATGAGCAGTTCTTC	TRBV7-9	TRBJ2-1	TRBD2	many
CASSFGRTLQETQYF	TGTGCCAGCAGCTTTGGGAGGACTCTACAAGAGACCCAGTACTTC	TRBV7-2	TRBJ2-5	.	.
CAISGGGVPTGELFF	TGTGCCATCAGTGGAGGGGGGGTTCCCACCGGGGAGCTGTTTTTT	TRBV10-3	TRBJ2-2	.	.
CSVGGLAGGLYNEQFF	TGCAGCGTTGGGGGACTAGCGGGGGGGCTCTACAATGAGCAGTTCTTC	TRBV29-1	TRBJ2-1	TRBD2	few
CSARRSQGVSDRAFF	TGCAGTGCACGGAGGAGTCAGGGAGTATCCGACAGAGCTTTCTTT	TRBV20-1	TRBJ1-1	.	many
CASSTGTGDTGELFF	TGTGCCAGCAGTACCGGGACAGGGGACACCGGGGAGCTGTTTTTT	TRBV12-3/TRBV12-4	TRBJ2-2	TRBD1	many
CASSLERDPFETQYF	TGTGCCAGCAGCTTAGAGCGGGACCCGTTTGAGACCCAGTACTTC	TRBV7-2	TRBJ2-5	TRBD2	.
CAIRASIRSEGYTF	TGTGCCATCAGGGCCTCCATTAGGTCGGAAGGCTACACCTTC	TRBV10-3	TRBJ1-2	.	.
CASSTGTSGRDNEQFF	TGTGCCAGCAGCACTGGGACTAGCGGGAGGGACAATGAGCAGTTCTTC	TRBV7-2	TRBJ2-1	TRBD2	few
CASMRQGDSPLHF	TGTGCCAGCATGCGACAGGGAGATTCACCCCTCCACTTT	TRBV28	TRBJ1-6	TRBD1	few